The 20 T cell receptor beta chains below were found in one sample sequenced in a study of cytomegalovirus exposure and HLA in healthy donors. Both 60 Vbeta primers and 13 Jbeta primers went into the PCR. Some clones are missing from TCRdb's copy, which holds only in-frame ones; the method was immunoSEQ multiplex PCR. Of approximately 130,000 clones in the sample, about 9.2% were seen once. The material sequenced was PBMCs. The source of these receptors is a woman aged 40 to 50 in good health and CMV-seropositive.

As for this clone: The junction differs from germline at one of its ends, possibly a read error. Other nucleotide sequences in the sample specify the same CDR3. This chain uses TRBV5-1 with TRBJ2-2, with 7 bases lining up with TRBD2. The CDR3 contains 15 residues. From germline, CDR1 is SGHRS and CDR2 YFSETQ. The CDR3 coding sequence is TGCGCCAGCAGCTCAGCGGGATCGAACACCGGGGAGCTGTTTTTC. The encoded protein is CASSSAGSNTGELFF. The complete variable domain, with remaining parts taken from reference TRBV5-1 and TRBJ2-2, reads KAGVTQTPRYLIKTRGQQVTLSCSPISGHRSVSWYQQTPGQGLQFLFEYFSETQRNKGNFPGRFSGRQFSNSRSEMNVSTLELGDSALYLCASSSAGSNTGELFFGEGSRLTVL.

The V call is TRBV4-2, the J call TRBJ1-4, with D perhaps matching TRBD1 (6 bases). This CDR3 has 15 amino acids. Trimming took off 1 base at V and 7 bases at J, with 13 bases between the two ends. CDR1 is LGHNA, CDR2 YNFKEQ, per germline. CDR3 sequence: CASSQGVGAGEKLFF. The DNA for the CDR3 is TGTGCCAGCAGCCAAGGGGTGGGGGCAGGTGAAAAACTGTTTTTT.

The chain combines TRBV5-1 with TRBJ2-3; D remains ambiguous. V was pared by 0 bases and J by 4 bases, with 6 bases between. In germline, CDR1 is SGHRS, CDR2 YFSETQ. The CDR3 covers 13 residues. This CDR3 is CASSLVPSDTQYF. The CDR3 coding sequence is TGCGCCAGCAGCTTGGTCCCATCAGATACGCAGTATTTT.

The gene calls are TRBV25-1 and TRBJ1-2, with D maybe TRBD1 (5 bases). Per germline, CDR1 MGHDK and CDR2 SYGVNS. Trimming took 3 bases from V and 4 from J, leaving 9 bases between them. The CDR3 loop spans 13 amino acids. The CDR3 DNA is TGTGCCAGCAGTGACGACAGCGCCTATGGCTACACCTTC. Encoded protein: CASSDDSAYGYTF.

The rearrangement joins TRBV7-9 to TRBJ2-2; D unclear. CDR1 is SEHNR and CDR2 is FQNEAQ in the germline V gene (reference sequence). The CDR3 is 16 amino acids. The ends were cut back, 2 bases at V and 3 bases at J, with 13 bases in the middle. DNA for the CDR3: TGTGCCAGCAGCTTAAAAACTCCGGCGGACACCGGGGAGCTGTTTTTT. The encoded protein is CASSLKTPADTGELFF. Full variable domain (outside the CDR3, taken from reference TRBV7-9 and TRBJ2-2): DTGVSQNPRHKITKRGQNVTFRCDPISEHNRLYWYRQTLGQGPEFLTYFQNEAQLEKSRLLSDRFSAERPKGSFSTLEIQRTEQGDSAMYLCASSLKTPADTGELFFGEGSRLTVL.

The rearrangement uses TRBV5-4 and TRBJ2-7; D gene ambiguous. CDR3 length equals 16 residues. Trimming took off 5 bases at V and 2 bases at J, with 20 bases between the two ends. Germline-derived CDR1 and CDR2 are SGHNT and YYREEE (reference sequence). This chain's CDR3 is CASSIGSGQTAYEQYF. CDR3 in DNA: TGTGCCAGCAGTATTGGGTCTGGGCAGACCGCCTACGAGCAGTACTTC.

This clone was observed a handful of times. The chain has TRBV7-2 and TRBJ2-5; 9 positions match TRBD2. V shed 5 bases and J 5 bases; nucleotides not matched to a gene: 6. The CDR3 contains 14 residues. Germline V gives CDR1 SGHTA, CDR2 FQGNSA. The CDR3 nucleotides are TGTGCCAGCAGCCGCGGGGGGGCCGGGGAGACCCAGTACTTC. This codes for CASSRGGAGETQYF.

The CDR3 reads CASSYRQGADEQYF. The CDR3 bases are TGTGCCAGCAGTTACAGACAGGGGGCGGACGAGCAGTACTTC. V usage is TRBV6-5 and J usage is TRBJ2-7; 10 bases align to TRBD1. The trim removed 2 bases at V and 5 bases at J, leaving 3 bases unmatched. Germline CDR1 MNHEY, CDR2 SVGAGI. The CDR3 is 14 amino acids.

This chain uses TRBV2 with TRBJ1-2; D is unresolved. Trimming left V 2 bases short and J 0 bases short, with 16 bases between. CDR3 length equals 17 residues. CDR1 and CDR2 from the germline V gene are SNHLY and FYNNEI. The CDR3 DNA reads TGTGCCAGCAGTGAATTACAGCCTACCCGAGCTAACTATGGCTACACCTTC. Translated: CASSELQPTRANYGYTF.

This rearrangement joins TRBV5-1 to TRBJ1-1; a weak D match, TRBD1 (5 bases). Per the germline V gene, CDR1 is SGHRS and CDR2 is YFSETQ. This CDR3 is 14 amino acids long. Trimming removed 4 bases from V and 6 bases from J, with 16 bases in between. In DNA, the CDR3 is TGCGCCAGCAGCGTACGACAGTTTTCGGCTGAAGCTTTCTTT. It is translated as CASSVRQFSAEAFF.

This clone was detected only a few times. The chain carries TRBV18 and TRBJ1-2, with 8 bases lining up with TRBD1. The V gene end was trimmed by 4 bases and the J gene end by 5 bases; junction bases not matched to a gene: 6. Germline assignment: CDR1 KGHSH and CDR2 LQKENI. The CDR3 runs 14 residues. The CDR3 sequence: CASSRGQVFYGYTF. The CDR3 nucleotides read TGTGCCAGCTCACGGGGACAGGTTTTTTATGGCTACACCTTC.

As regards this clone: An end of the junction does not agree with germline; a read error may underlie this. The gene calls are TRBV5-1 and TRBJ2-7; possibly TRBD2 for D (5 bases). This CDR3 region has 14 residues. The germline V gene has CDR1 SGHRS and CDR2 YFSETQ. DNA for the CDR3: TGCGCCAGCAGCCCCCGGACGGACTCCTACGAGCAGTCCTTC. The encoded protein is CASSPRTDSYEQSF.

The chain links TRBV5-1 to TRBJ2-2; D may be TRBD1 (5 bases). The length of the CDR3 is 16 residues. From germline, CDR1 is SGHRS and CDR2 YFSETQ. Trimming left V 4 bases short and J 0 bases short, with 13 bases between. The CDR3 sequence is CASSPTTVANTGELFF. The CDR3 DNA reads TGCGCCAGCAGCCCAACGACAGTAGCGAACACCGGGGAGCTGTTTTTT.

The chain employs TRBV7-9 and TRBJ2-5, with 7 nucleotides matching TRBD1. The end of the DNA is better explained by TRBJ2-7, so the J call may be wrong. CDR1 and CDR2 from the germline V gene are SEHNR and FQNEAQ (reference sequence). CDR3 size: 14 residues. The CDR3 region is CASSPQTGNYEQYF. CDR3 nucleotide sequence: TGTGCCAGCAGCCCCCAGACAGGGAACTACGAGCAGTACTTC.

Notes on this clone: The sample carries other DNA sequences with the same CDR3. The chain links TRBV5-6 to TRBJ1-6, with TRBD1 matching 8 bases. Germline lookup yields CDR1 SGHDT and CDR2 YYEEEE. V was pared by 0 bases and J by 7 bases, with 6 bases of the junction left unmatched. The CDR3 loop spans 16 amino acids. This CDR3 reads CASSLGQGARNSPLHF. In nucleotides, the CDR3 is TGTGCCAGCAGCTTGGGGCAGGGGGCACGGAATTCACCCCTCCACTTT.

The chain carries TRBV7-9 and TRBJ2-3, with a tentative D call TRBD2 (6 bases). CDR1 SEHNR and CDR2 FQNEAQ come from the germline V gene (reference sequence). V lost 1 base and J lost 0, with 17 bases in between. The CDR3 consists of 18 residues. CDR3 in DNA: TGTGCCAGCAGCTTAGGGTTGGGGGGTGTAGCTAGCACAGATACGCAGTATTTT. As protein: CASSLGLGGVASTDTQYF.

This chain connects TRBV19 to TRBJ1-1; no clear D. V lost 3 bases and J lost 7, with 21 bases in between. The CDR3 has 16 residues. The germline V gene has CDR1 LNHDA and CDR2 SQIVND (reference sequence). This chain's CDR3 is CASSIQDSGDVNEAFF. The DNA of the CDR3 is TGTGCCAGTAGTATCCAAGACTCCGGAGATGTCAATGAAGCTTTCTTT. Full variable domain (rest looked up from reference TRBV19 and TRBJ1-1): DGGITQSPKYLFRKEGQNVTLSCEQNLNHDAMYWYRQDPGQGLRLIYYSQIVNDFQKGDIAEGYSVSREKKESFPLTVTSAQKNPTAFYLCASSIQDSGDVNEAFFGQGTRLTVV.

This clone appeared a few times. V and J are TRBV18 and TRBJ2-1, with a tentative D call TRBD2 (6 bases). This CDR3 is 15 amino acids long. Germline CDR1 reads KGHSH; CDR2 reads LQKENI. V dropped 2 bases and J dropped 9 bases, with 17 bases sitting between them. CDR3 in DNA: TGTGCCAGCTCACCAGAATGGAGCGCGGGGAGTGAGCAGTTCTTC. Its protein is CASSPEWSAGSEQFF.

This clone was found a few times. The CDR3 sequence is CATSRDPLAGDRGSYNEQFF. CDR3 sequence (DNA): TGTGCCACCAGCAGAGATCCCCTAGCGGGGGACCGAGGCTCCTACAATGAGCAGTTCTTC. V is TRBV15 and J is TRBJ2-1, with 10 bases fitting TRBD2. The V gene's germline CDR1 is LNHNV and CDR2 YYDKDF (reference sequence). The CDR3 sequence is 20 residues long. V shed 0 bases, J shed 0 bases, and the junction held 11 bases outside the gene matches.

This clone was seen more than once but under ten times. This chain uses TRBV5-1 with TRBJ2-3; the D gene is possibly TRBD2 (6 bases). CDR3 length: 17 residues. Germline V gene sequence: CDR1 SGHRS, CDR2 YFSETQ. The germline V and J ends were trimmed by 4 bases and 0 bases, with 18 bases remaining between them. The CDR3 DNA reads as TGCGCCAGCAGCCCGAAGGTGGGGGGTCTTAGCACAGATACGCAGTATTTT. It translates to CASSPKVGGLSTDTQYF. The variable domain in full, completed from reference TRBV5-1 and TRBJ2-3, reads KAGVTQTPRYLIKTRGQQVTLSCSPISGHRSVSWYQQTPGQGLQFLFEYFSETQRNKGNFPGRFSGRQFSNSRSEMNVSTLELGDSALYLCASSPKVGGLSTDTQYFGPGTRLTVL.